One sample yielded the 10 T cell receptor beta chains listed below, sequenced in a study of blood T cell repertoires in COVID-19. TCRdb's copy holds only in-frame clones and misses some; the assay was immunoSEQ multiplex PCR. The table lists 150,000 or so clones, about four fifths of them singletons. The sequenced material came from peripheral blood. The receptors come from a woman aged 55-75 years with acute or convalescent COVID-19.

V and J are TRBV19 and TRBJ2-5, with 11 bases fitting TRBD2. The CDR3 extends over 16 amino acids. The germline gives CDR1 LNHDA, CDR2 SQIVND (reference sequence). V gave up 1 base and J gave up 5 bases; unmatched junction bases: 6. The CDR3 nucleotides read TGTGCCAGTAGTATAGCCCTACTAGCGGGAGTTGAGACCCAGTACTTC. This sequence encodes CASSIALLAGVETQYF.

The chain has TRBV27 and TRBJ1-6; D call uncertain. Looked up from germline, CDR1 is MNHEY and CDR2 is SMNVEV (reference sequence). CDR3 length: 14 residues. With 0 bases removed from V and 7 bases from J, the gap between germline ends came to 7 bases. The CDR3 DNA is TGTGCCAGCAGTTTATCGCGGGCGAATTCACCCCTCCACTTT. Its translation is CASSLSRANSPLHF.

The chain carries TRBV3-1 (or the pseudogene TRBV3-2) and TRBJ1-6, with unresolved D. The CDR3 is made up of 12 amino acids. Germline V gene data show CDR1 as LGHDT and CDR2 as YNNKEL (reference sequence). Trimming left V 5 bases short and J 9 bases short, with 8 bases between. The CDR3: CASSDSGSPLHF. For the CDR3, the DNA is TGTGCCAGCAGCGACTCTGGTTCACCCCTCCACTTT.

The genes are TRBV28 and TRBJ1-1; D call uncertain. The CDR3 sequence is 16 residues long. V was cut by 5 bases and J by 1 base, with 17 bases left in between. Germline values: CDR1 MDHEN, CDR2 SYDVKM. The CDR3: CASSPSGVRGNTEAFF. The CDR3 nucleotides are TGTGCCAGCAGTCCATCCGGGGTAAGAGGGAACACTGAAGCTTTCTTT.

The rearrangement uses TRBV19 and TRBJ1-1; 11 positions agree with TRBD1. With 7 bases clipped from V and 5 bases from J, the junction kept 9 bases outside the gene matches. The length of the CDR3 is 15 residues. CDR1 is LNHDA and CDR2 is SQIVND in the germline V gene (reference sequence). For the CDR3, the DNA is TGTGCCAGTAAACTCACGGGACAGGGGGGGACTGAAGCTTTCTTT. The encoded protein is CASKLTGQGGTEAFF. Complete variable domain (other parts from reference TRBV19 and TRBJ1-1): DGGITQSPKYLFRKEGQNVTLSCEQNLNHDAMYWYRQDPGQGLRLIYYSQIVNDFQKGDIAEGYSVSREKKESFPLTVTSAQKNPTAFYLCASKLTGQGGTEAFFGQGTRLTVV.

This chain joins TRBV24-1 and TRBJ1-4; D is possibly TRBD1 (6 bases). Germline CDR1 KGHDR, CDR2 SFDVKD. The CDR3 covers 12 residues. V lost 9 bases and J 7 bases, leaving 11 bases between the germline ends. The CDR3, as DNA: TGTGCCACCGGGGACATTAGTGAAAAACTGTTTTTT. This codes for CATGDISEKLFF.

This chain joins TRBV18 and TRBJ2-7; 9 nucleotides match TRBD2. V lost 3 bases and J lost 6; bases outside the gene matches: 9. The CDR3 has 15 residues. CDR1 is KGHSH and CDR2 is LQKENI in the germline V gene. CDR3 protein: CASSPSSGDLGEQYF. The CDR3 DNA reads TGTGCCAGCTCACCTTCTAGCGGGGACTTAGGCGAGCAGTACTTC.

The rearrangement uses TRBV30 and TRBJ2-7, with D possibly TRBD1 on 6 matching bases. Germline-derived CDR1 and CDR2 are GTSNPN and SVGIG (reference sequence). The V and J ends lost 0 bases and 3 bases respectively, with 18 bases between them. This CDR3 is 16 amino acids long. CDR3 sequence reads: CAWSVYPPRGFYEQYF. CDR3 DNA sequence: TGTGCCTGGAGTGTATACCCCCCCAGGGGCTTCTACGAGCAGTACTTC.

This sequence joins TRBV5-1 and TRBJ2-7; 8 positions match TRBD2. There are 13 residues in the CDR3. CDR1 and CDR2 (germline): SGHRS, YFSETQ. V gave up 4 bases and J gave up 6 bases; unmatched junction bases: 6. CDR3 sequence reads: CASSPGTRSEQYF. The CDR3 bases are TGCGCCAGCAGCCCCGGGACTAGATCCGAGCAGTACTTC. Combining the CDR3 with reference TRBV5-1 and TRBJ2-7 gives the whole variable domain KAGVTQTPRYLIKTRGQQVTLSCSPISGHRSVSWYQQTPGQGLQFLFEYFSETQRNKGNFPGRFSGRQFSNSRSEMNVSTLELGDSALYLCASSPGTRSEQYFGPGTRLTVT.

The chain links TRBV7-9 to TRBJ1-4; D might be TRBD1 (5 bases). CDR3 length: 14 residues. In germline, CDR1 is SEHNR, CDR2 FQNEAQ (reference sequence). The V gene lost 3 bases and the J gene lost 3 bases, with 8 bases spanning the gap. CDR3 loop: CASSLGLANEKLFF. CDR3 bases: TGTGCCAGCAGCTTGGGACTGGCTAATGAAAAACTGTTTTTT.